This T cell receptor (beta chain) was recovered during a study of blood T cell repertoires in COVID-19. Study at large: The samples span acute and convalescent COVID-19 from the United States, Italy and Spain. T cells, B-cell-depleted T cells, or PBMCs provided the cDNA or gDNA that served as material.

The CDR3 loop spans 16 amino acids. Germline V CDR1 and CDR2: MNHEY, SVGEGT. After removal of 2 bases from V and 2 bases from J, the junction contained 8 bases not matched to a gene. TCRdb's table, derived via immunoSEQ multiplex PCR, lists solely in-frame clones and lacks some. The sample has around 270,000 clones, 87% seen once. Input material: peripheral blood. The J gene is TRBJ2-5, the V gene TRBV6-2 or TRBV6-3, with 7 bases aligning to TRBD1. The TCR sequence derives from a woman aged 50 to 65 with acute or convalescent COVID-19. This CDR3 is CASSYTHRGSQETQYF. The DNA for the CDR3 is TGTGCCAGCAGTTACACGCACAGGGGTTCTCAAGAGACCCAGTACTTC.